Each of the 18 T cell receptor beta chains below was sequenced from the same sample in a study of T cell responses to AZD1222 COVID-19 vaccine. Method: immunoSEQ multiplex PCR; TCRdb's copy keeps in-frame clones and lacks some. The table includes roughly 91,000 clones, roughly nine tenths detected once. The material sequenced was peripheral blood, taken on day 0 of AZD1222 vaccination. These receptors were obtained from an adult in good health.

This rearrangement joins TRBV5-4 to TRBJ2-2; D unclear. Trimming shortened V by 6 bases and J by 2 bases, and 11 bases separated the two germline ends. CDR3 length: 14 amino acids. CDR1 and CDR2 (germline): SGHNT, YYREEE (reference sequence). DNA for the CDR3: TGTGCCAGCAAAATCGAACGAAACACCGGGGAGCTGTTTTTT. Amino acids: CASKIERNTGELFF. Full variable domain (missing parts from reference TRBV5-4 and TRBJ2-2): ETGVTQSPTHLIKTRGQQVTLRCSSQSGHNTVSWYQQALGQGPQFIFQYYREEENGRGNFPPRFSGLQFPNYSSELNVNALELDDSALYLCASKIERNTGELFFGEGSRLTVL.

This chain links TRBV6-5 with TRBJ1-4; D may be TRBD1 (5 bases). The CDR3 has 15 residues. Germline CDR1 is MNHEY and CDR2 is SVGAGI. V gave up 0 bases and J gave up 4 bases, with 9 bases separating them. As DNA, the CDR3 is TGTGCCAGCAGTTACTCTCCCGGGGGTAATGAAAAACTGTTTTTT. This sequence encodes CASSYSPGGNEKLFF.

CDR3 region: CASSQEGNGYTF. CDR3 nucleotides: TGTGCCAGCAGCCAAGAAGGGAACGGCTACACCTTC. This chain links TRBV3-1 (or the pseudogene TRBV3-2) with TRBJ1-2; the D is unclear. Germline lookup yields CDR1 LGHDT and CDR2 YNNKEL (reference sequence). CDR3 length equals 12 residues. V was shortened by 0 bases and J by 8 bases, with 7 bases between the two germline ends.

The rearrangement joins TRBV1 to TRBJ2-1; TRBD2 is taken as the D call from the table, unchecked against the DNA. TRBV1 is a pseudogene locus. CDR3 size: 17 residues. This CDR3 reads CTSSQPKRTPSYNEQFF. In DNA, the CDR3 is TGCACCAGCAGCCAACCCAAGAGGACTCCCTCCTACAATGAGCAGTTCTTC.

The chain combines TRBV11-2 with TRBJ1-6; TRBD1 matches at 8 bases. V lost 3 bases, J lost 6 bases, and 7 bases stayed unmatched. CDR3 length: 16 amino acids. The germline gives CDR1 SGHAT, CDR2 FQNNGV. CDR3 amino acids: CASSLARGRRNSPLHF. The CDR3 nucleotides read TGTGCCAGCAGCTTGGCCAGGGGGCGACGTAATTCACCCCTCCACTTT.

About this clone: The junction does not match germline at one end; this may be a read error. The genes are TRBV12-5 and TRBJ1-6; tentative D call: TRBD1 (5 bases). The germline V gene has CDR1 LGHNT and CDR2 FRNRAP. The CDR3 sequence is 13 residues long. The CDR3, as DNA: TGTGCTAGTGGGTTGGGGGTTATGTCACCCCTCCACTTT. Translated, it gives CASGLGVMSPLHF.

The chain joins TRBV18 to TRBJ1-1; the D is unclear. Germline CDR1 is KGHSH and CDR2 is LQKENI. This CDR3 has 14 residues. Trimming stripped 0 bases from V and 2 bases from J, with 7 bases between. The CDR3 reads CASSPPVPNTEAFF. CDR3 bases: TGTGCCAGCTCACCACCAGTCCCAAACACTGAAGCTTTCTTT.

This rearrangement joins TRBV2 to TRBJ1-5, with 8 bases fitting TRBD1. Trimming removed 6 bases from V and 2 bases from J; junction bases left unmatched: 6. Germline V lookup: CDR1 SNHLY, CDR2 FYNNEI. The CDR3 is 15 residues long. For the CDR3, the DNA is TGTGCCAGCAGCCCAGGGGGCGCGGGCAATCAGCCCCAGCATTTT. It translates to CASSPGGAGNQPQHF.

The CDR3 bases are TGTGCCATCAGTGAGGGACAGGGGAACGACCTATATTTT. This gives the protein CAISEGQGNDLYF. This chain connects TRBV10-3 to TRBJ1-3; 9 bases are shared with TRBD1. The CDR3 spans 13 residues. V shed 2 bases, J shed 14 bases, and the junction held 7 bases outside the gene matches. Germline V gene sequence: CDR1 ENHRY, CDR2 SYGVKD.

J is TRBJ2-3 and V is TRBV4-2; tentatively, D is TRBD1 (6 bases). Trimming left V 4 bases short and J 9 bases short, with 11 bases between. The germline V gene has CDR1 LGHNA and CDR2 YNFKEQ. The CDR3 loop spans 12 amino acids. CDR3 loop: CASSPGEPTQYF. The CDR3 DNA sequence: TGTGCCAGCAGCCCAGGGGAGCCCACGCAGTATTTT.

The J gene is TRBJ1-3, the V gene TRBV2; weak D call: TRBD1 (6 bases). This CDR3 comprises 15 residues. V lost 7 bases and J 0 bases, leaving 13 bases between the germline ends. CDR1 is SNHLY, CDR2 FYNNEI, per germline. CDR3 sequence (DNA): TGTGCCAGCACCCTGACAGGTTACTCTGGAAACACCATATATTTT. Protein product: CASTLTGYSGNTIYF.

This chain uses TRBV19 with TRBJ2-1; D is uncertain. Per germline, CDR1 LNHDA and CDR2 SQIVND (reference sequence). Trimming removed 2 bases at V and 6 bases at J, with 11 bases between. This CDR3 has 14 residues. CDR3 protein: CASSIKGSGNEQFF. CDR3 nucleotides: TGTGCCAGTAGTATAAAGGGTTCAGGCAATGAGCAGTTCTTC.

This sequence joins TRBV30 and TRBJ2-7; D gene unclear. CDR1 and CDR2 (germline): GTSNPN, SVGIG (reference sequence). The CDR3 has 12 amino acids. Trimming cost V 2 bases and J 5 bases, with 10 bases left between them. The CDR3 sequence: CAWSQGWDEQYF. For the CDR3, the DNA is TGTGCCTGGAGTCAAGGTTGGGACGAGCAGTACTTC.

The chain joins TRBV5-1 to TRBJ1-3; maybe TRBD1 (6 bases). Per the germline V gene, CDR1 is SGHRS and CDR2 is YFSETQ. The length of the CDR3 is 15 residues. V lost 4 bases, J lost 0 bases, and 11 bases lay in between. The CDR3 coding sequence is TGCGCCAGCAGCCCGTCGGGACACTCTGGAAACACCATATATTTT. Its translation: CASSPSGHSGNTIYF.

This sequence joins TRBV7-2 and TRBJ2-3, with D maybe TRBD1 (5 bases). Germline CDR1 and CDR2: SGHTA and FQGNSA. With 5 bases removed from V and 2 bases from J, the gap between germline ends came to 14 bases. The CDR3 loop spans 15 amino acids. The CDR3 nucleotides read TGTGCCAGCAGCCAGGGCGACTTTTCCACAGATACGCAGTATTTT. Translating gives CASSQGDFSTDTQYF.

This chain connects TRBV3-1 (or the pseudogene TRBV3-2) to TRBJ2-1; a possible D gene is TRBD2 (5 bases). Germline lookup yields CDR1 LGHDT and CDR2 YNNKEL (reference sequence). The V end was cut by 4 bases, the J end by 7 bases, with 5 bases between. The CDR3 is 11 residues long. The CDR3: CASSPGNEQFF. CDR3 in DNA: TGTGCCAGCAGCCCGGGGAATGAGCAGTTCTTC.

The gene calls are TRBV19 and TRBJ2-2, with TRBD1 matching over 8 bases. Germline V gene data show CDR1 as LNHDA and CDR2 as SQIVND (reference sequence). J gave up 5 bases and V 4 bases, and 6 bases lay outside the gene matches. This CDR3 has 15 residues. CDR3 sequence (DNA): TGTGCCAGTAGTAACCAGGGGGCTAGGACCGGGGAGCTGTTTTTT. The encoded protein is CASSNQGARTGELFF.

This chain connects TRBV6-5 to TRBJ1-3; D remains unclear. V was pared by 4 bases and J by 2 bases, with 15 bases between. Per the germline V gene, CDR1 is MNHEY and CDR2 is SVGAGI. The CDR3 contains 16 residues. The CDR3 sequence: CASSLQWTTTGNTIYF. CDR3 nucleotide sequence: TGTGCCAGCAGTTTACAGTGGACCACGACTGGAAACACCATATATTTT.